Following are 10 T cell receptor beta chains from one sample sequenced in a study of beta chain features in type 1 diabetes. Study-level results: The study found moderately but significantly shorter TCRB CDR3s in all four CD4+ subsets of Type 1 diabetes patients.

The antigens of these receptors remain unknown. The whole isolated RNA underwent reverse transcription, so sequencing captured expressed TCRB transcripts. Profiled with immunoSEQ multiplex PCR; TCRdb holds only in-frame clones, not every one. The sample lists some 52,000 clones; around 45% were seen once. Sequencing was carried out using Tregs from blood. Receptor source: a man aged 30 to 45 with type 1 diabetes.

The chain uses TRBV28 and TRBJ2-7, with D possibly matching TRBD1 (5 bases). CDR1 is MDHEN, CDR2 SYDVKM, per germline. V lost 4 bases and J 0 bases, leaving 19 bases between the germline ends. The CDR3 contains 17 residues. The DNA for the CDR3 is TGTGCCAGCAGTTCTCTTCTTGGACAAGTGGGCTCCTACGAGCAGTACTTC. This translates into CASSSLLGQVGSYEQYF.

V and J are TRBV30 and TRBJ2-3; 10 bases align to TRBD2. CDR1 is GTSNPN and CDR2 is SVGIG in the germline V gene (reference sequence). The CDR3 spans 17 residues. V lost 2 bases and J lost 2; bases outside the gene matches: 10. The CDR3 region has the DNA TGTGCCTGGAGTCCTCCTAGCGGGAGAGGTTTCACAGATACGCAGTATTTT. Translation: CAWSPPSGRGFTDTQYF.

Turning to this clone: Germline is not matched at one junction end, which may reflect a read error. The chain has TRBV18 and TRBJ2-5, with D unresolved. Germline V CDR1 and CDR2: KGHSH, LQKENI. This CDR3 has 13 amino acids. The chain's CDR3 is CTSSPYSQETQYF. The CDR3 DNA is TGTACCAGCTCACCCTATAGTCAAGAGACCCAGTACTTC.

The chain links TRBV5-1 to TRBJ2-3; D possibly corresponds to TRBD2 (5 bases). The germline CDR1 and CDR2 sequences are SGHRS and YFSETQ. V dropped 2 bases and J dropped 4 bases, with 14 bases sitting between them. This CDR3 contains 15 residues. The CDR3 loop is CASSFGGLAADTQYF. The CDR3 DNA sequence: TGCGCCAGCAGCTTCGGCGGGTTAGCCGCAGATACGCAGTATTTT. Complete variable domain (other parts from reference TRBV5-1 and TRBJ2-3): KAGVTQTPRYLIKTRGQQVTLSCSPISGHRSVSWYQQTPGQGLQFLFEYFSETQRNKGNFPGRFSGRQFSNSRSEMNVSTLELGDSALYLCASSFGGLAADTQYFGPGTRLTVL.

A few counts support this clone. This chain links TRBV28 with TRBJ1-4; a possible D gene is TRBD1 (6 bases). This CDR3 is built from 18 residues. CDR1 and CDR2 from the germline V gene are MDHEN and SYDVKM. V was pared by 6 bases and J by 0 bases, with 20 bases between. CDR3 sequence (DNA): TGTGCCAGCAGACGTAACAGGGAATCGGTTGCAACTAATGAAAAACTGTTTTTT. The encoded protein is CASRRNRESVATNEKLFF.

This clone showed up just a few times. The chain joins TRBV18 to TRBJ1-2; TRBD1 is a possible D gene (5 bases). The CDR3 runs to 14 residues. The V and J ends lost 2 bases and 5 bases respectively, with 12 bases between them. CDR1 is KGHSH, CDR2 LQKENI, per germline. The CDR3 region has the DNA TGTGCCAGCTCACCAAGCGGGACCGGGTATGGCTACACCTTC. Translating it yields CASSPSGTGYGYTF. The full variable domain, its missing parts supplied by reference TRBV18 and TRBJ1-2, is NAGVMQNPRHLVRRRGQEARLRCSPMKGHSHVYWYRQLPEEGLKFMVYLQKENIIDESGMPKERFSAEFPKEGPSILRIQQVVRGDSAAYFCASSPSGTGYGYTFGSGTRLTVV.

In its sample, this clone was seen a few times. CDR3 nucleotides: TGTGCCAGCAAAAGAACTAGTATCGGGGAGGGTGAGCAGTTCTTC. Translating gives CASKRTSIGEGEQFF. The chain recombines TRBV27 with TRBJ2-1; 7 bases agree with TRBD2. Germline values: CDR1 MNHEY, CDR2 SMNVEV (reference sequence). The CDR3 loop spans 15 amino acids. Trimming at V came to 7 bases and at J to 9 bases, leaving 15 bases not matched to a gene.

The table lists this clone with a few counts. The chain has TRBV7-3 and TRBJ2-2, with D unresolved. Trimming removed 2 bases at V and 6 bases at J, with 7 bases between. This CDR3 contains 13 residues. Germline CDR1 and CDR2: SGHTA and FQGTGA. CDR3 loop: CASSLLGAGELFF. The CDR3 bases are TGTGCCAGCAGCTTACTAGGTGCCGGGGAGCTGTTTTTT.

CDR3 in amino acids: CASSPSFGTGGSGYTF. In nucleotides, the CDR3 is TGTGCCAGTAGTCCATCATTCGGGACAGGGGGCAGTGGCTACACCTTC. This rearrangement joins TRBV19 to TRBJ1-2, with 12 bases fitting TRBD1. Looked up from germline, CDR1 is LNHDA and CDR2 is SQIVND (reference sequence). CDR3 size: 16 residues. Losses at the gene ends were 5 bases for V and 7 bases for J; bases not matched to a gene: 11.

The V call is TRBV4-2, the J call TRBJ1-4; perhaps TRBD1 as D (6 bases). V gave up 0 bases and J gave up 5 bases, with 25 bases separating them. Germline values: CDR1 LGHNA, CDR2 YNFKEQ. This CDR3 is 20 amino acids long. CDR3 bases: TGTGCCAGCAGCCAAGACCGCATGAGGGCAGGGGTAAGGTCCAATGAAAAACTGTTTTTT. This sequence encodes CASSQDRMRAGVRSNEKLFF.